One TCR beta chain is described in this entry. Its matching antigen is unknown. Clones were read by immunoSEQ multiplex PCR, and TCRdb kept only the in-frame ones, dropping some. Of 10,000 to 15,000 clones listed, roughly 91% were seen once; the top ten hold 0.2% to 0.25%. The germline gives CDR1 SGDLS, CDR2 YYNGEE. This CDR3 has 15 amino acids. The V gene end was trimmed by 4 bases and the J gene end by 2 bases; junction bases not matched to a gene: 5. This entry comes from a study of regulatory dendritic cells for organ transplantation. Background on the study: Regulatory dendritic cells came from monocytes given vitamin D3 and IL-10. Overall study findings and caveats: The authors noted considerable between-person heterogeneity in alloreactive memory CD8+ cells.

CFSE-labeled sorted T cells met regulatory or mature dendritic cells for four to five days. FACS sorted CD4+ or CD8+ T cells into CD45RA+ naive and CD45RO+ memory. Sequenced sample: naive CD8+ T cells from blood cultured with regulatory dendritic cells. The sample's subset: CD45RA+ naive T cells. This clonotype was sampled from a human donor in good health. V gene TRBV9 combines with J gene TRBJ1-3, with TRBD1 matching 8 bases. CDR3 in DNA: TGTGCCAGCAGCAAACGGACAGGGCCTGGAAACACCATATATTTT. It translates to CASSKRTGPGNTIYF.